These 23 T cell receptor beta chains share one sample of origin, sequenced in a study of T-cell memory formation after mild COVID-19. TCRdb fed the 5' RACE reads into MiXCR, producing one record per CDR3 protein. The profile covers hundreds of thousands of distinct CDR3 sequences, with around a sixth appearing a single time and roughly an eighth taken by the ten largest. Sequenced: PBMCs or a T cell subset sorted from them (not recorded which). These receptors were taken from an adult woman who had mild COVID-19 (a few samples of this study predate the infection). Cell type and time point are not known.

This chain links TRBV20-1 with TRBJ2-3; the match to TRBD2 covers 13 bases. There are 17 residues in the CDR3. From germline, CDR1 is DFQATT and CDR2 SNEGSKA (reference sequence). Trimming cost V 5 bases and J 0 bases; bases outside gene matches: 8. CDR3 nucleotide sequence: TGCAGTGCTGCCCGACTAGCGGGGGGTTCTAGCACAGATACGCAGTATTTT. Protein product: CSAARLAGGSSTDTQYF.

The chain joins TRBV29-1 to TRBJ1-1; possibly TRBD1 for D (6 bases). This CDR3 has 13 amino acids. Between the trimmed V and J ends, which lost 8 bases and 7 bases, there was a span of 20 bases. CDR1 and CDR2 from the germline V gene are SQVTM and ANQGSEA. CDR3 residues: CSSPGGGDDEAFF. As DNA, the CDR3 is TGCAGCTCACCGGGAGGGGGGGATGATGAAGCTTTCTTT. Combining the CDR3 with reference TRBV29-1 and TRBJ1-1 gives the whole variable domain SAVISQKPSRDICQRGTSLTIQCQVDSQVTMMFWYRQQPGQSLTLIATANQGSEATYESGFVIDKFPISRPNLTFSTLTVSNMSPEDSSIYLCSSPGGGDDEAFFGQGTRLTVV.

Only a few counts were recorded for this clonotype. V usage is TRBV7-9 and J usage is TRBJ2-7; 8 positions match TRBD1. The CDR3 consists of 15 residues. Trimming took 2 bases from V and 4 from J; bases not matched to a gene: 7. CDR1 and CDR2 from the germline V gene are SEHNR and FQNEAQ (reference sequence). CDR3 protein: CASSLFQGAGYEQYF. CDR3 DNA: TGTGCCAGCAGCTTATTCCAGGGGGCCGGGTACGAGCAGTACTTC.

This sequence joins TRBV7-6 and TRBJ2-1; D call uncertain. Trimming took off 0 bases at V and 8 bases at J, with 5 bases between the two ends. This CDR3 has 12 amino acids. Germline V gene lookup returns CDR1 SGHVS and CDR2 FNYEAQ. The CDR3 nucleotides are TGTGCCAGCAGCTTAGCGGAGTATGAGCAGTTCTTC. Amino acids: CASSLAEYEQFF.

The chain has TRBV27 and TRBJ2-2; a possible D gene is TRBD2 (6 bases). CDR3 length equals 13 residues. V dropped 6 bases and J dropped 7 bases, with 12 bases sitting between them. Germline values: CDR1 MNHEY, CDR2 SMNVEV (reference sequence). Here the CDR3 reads CASRLRGYGELFF. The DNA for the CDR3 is TGTGCCAGCAGACTCCGGGGGTACGGGGAGCTGTTTTTT.

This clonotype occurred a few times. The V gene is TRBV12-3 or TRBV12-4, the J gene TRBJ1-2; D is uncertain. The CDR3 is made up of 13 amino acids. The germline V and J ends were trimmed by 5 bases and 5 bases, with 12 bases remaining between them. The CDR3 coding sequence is TGTGCCAGCAGTCCCGGACCGGGATATGGCTACACCTTC. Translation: CASSPGPGYGYTF.

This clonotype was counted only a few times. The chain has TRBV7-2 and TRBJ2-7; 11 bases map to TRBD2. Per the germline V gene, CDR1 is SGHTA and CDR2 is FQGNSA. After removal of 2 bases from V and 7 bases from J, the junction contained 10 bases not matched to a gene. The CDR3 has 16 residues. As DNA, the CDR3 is TGTGCCAGCAGCTTAACTCGACTAGCGGGAATAGAGGAGCAGTACTTC. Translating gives CASSLTRLAGIEEQYF.

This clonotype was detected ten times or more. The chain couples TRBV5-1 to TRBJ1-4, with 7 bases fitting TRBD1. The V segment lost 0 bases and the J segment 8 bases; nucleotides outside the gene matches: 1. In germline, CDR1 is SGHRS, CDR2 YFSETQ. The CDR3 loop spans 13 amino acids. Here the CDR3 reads CASSLGTGEKLFF. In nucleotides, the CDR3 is TGCGCCAGCAGCTTGGGGACAGGAGAAAAACTGTTTTTT.

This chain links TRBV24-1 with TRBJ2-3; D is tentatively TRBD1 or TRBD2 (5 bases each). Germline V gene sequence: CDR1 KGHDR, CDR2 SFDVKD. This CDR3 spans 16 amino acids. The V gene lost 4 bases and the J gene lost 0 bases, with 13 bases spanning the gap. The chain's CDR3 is CATSDLSGRSTDTQYF. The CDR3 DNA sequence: TGTGCCACCAGTGACCTCTCGGGGCGTAGCACAGATACGCAGTATTTT.

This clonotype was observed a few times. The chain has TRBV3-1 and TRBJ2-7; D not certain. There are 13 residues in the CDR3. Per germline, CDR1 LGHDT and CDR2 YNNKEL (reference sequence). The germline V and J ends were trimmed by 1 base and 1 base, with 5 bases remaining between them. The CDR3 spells CASSQAPSYEQYF. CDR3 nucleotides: TGTGCCAGCAGCCAAGCGCCTTCCTACGAGCAGTACTTC.

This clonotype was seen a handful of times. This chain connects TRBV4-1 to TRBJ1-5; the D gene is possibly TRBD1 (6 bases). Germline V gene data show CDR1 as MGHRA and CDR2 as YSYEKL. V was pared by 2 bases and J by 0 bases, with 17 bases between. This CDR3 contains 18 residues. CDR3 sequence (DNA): TGCGCCAGCAGCCAAACTGCACGGACAGAGTATAGCAATCAGCCCCAGCATTTT. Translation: CASSQTARTEYSNQPQHF.

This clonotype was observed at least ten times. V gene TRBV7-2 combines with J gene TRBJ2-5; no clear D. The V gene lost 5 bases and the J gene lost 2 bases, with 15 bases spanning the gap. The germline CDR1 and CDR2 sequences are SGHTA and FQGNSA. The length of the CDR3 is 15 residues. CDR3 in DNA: TGTGCCAGCAGCCGCGGATCTGGCAGACAAGAGACCCAGTACTTC. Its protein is CASSRGSGRQETQYF. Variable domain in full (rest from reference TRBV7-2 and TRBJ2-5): GAGVSQSPSNKVTEKGKDVELRCDPISGHTALYWYRQSLGQGLEFLIYFQGNSAPDKSGLPSDRFSAERTGGSVSTLTIQRTQQEDSAVYLCASSRGSGRQETQYFGPGTRLLVL.

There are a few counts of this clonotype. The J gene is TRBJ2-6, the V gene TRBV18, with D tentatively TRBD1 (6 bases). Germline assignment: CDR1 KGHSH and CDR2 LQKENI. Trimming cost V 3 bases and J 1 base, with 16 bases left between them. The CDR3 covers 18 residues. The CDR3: CASSPVAGAQSGANVLTF. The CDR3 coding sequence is TGTGCCAGCTCACCGGTAGCAGGGGCCCAATCTGGGGCCAACGTCCTGACTTTC.

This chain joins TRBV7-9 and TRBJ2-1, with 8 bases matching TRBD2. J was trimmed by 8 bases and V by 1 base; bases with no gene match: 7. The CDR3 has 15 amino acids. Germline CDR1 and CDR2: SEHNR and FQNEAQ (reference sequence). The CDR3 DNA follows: TGTGCCAGCAGCTTAGGGACTAGCCTCTTTTATGAGCAGTTCTTC. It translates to CASSLGTSLFYEQFF. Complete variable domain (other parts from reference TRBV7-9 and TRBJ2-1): DTGVSQNPRHKITKRGQNVTFRCDPISEHNRLYWYRQTLGQGPEFLTYFQNEAQLEKSRLLSDRFSAERPKGSFSTLEIQRTEQGDSAMYLCASSLGTSLFYEQFFGPGTRLTVL.

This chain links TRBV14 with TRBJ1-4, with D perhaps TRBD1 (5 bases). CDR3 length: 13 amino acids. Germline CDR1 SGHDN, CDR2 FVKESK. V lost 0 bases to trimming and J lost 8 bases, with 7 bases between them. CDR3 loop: CASSQDRGEKLFF. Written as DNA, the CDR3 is TGTGCCAGCAGCCAAGATCGGGGGGAAAAACTGTTTTTT.

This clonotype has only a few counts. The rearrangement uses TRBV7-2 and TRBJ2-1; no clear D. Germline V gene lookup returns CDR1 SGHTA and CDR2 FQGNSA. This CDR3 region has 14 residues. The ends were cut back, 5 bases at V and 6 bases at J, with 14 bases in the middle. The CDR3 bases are TGTGCCAGCAGCGGCTACCTCTACGGCAATGAGCAGTTCTTC. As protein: CASSGYLYGNEQFF.

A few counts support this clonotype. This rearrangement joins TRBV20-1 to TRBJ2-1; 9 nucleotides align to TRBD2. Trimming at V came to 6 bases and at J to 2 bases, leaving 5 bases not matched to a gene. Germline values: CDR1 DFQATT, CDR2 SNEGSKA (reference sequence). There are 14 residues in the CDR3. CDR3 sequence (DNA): TGCAGTGCCAGTAGCGGGAGAACCTACAATGAGCAGTTCTTC. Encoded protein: CSASSGRTYNEQFF.

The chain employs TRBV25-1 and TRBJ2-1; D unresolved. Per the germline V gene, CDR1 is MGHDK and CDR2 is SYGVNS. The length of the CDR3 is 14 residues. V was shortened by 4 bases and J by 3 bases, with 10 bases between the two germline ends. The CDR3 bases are TGTGCCAGCAGTGCTCATTCTAACTACAATGAGCAGTTCTTC. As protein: CASSAHSNYNEQFF.

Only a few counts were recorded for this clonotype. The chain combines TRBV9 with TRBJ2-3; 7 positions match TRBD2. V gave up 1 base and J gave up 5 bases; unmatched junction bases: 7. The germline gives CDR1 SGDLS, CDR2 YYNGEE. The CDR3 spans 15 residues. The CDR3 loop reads CASSVREGVGDTQYF. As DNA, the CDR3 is TGTGCCAGCAGCGTAAGGGAGGGAGTCGGAGATACGCAGTATTTT.

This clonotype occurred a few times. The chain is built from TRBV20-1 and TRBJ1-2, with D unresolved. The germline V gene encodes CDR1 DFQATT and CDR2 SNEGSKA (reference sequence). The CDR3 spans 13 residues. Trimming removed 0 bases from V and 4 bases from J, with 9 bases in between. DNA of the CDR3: TGCAGTGCTAGAGATTACGCCCTCTATGGCTACACCTTC. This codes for CSARDYALYGYTF.

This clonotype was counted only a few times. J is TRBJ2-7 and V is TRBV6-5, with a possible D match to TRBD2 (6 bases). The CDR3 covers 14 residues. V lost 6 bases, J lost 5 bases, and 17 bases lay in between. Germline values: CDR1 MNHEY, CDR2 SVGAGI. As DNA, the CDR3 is TGTGCCAGCAGGCTCGGCGGGGCGCTTAACGAGCAGTACTTC. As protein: CASRLGGALNEQYF.

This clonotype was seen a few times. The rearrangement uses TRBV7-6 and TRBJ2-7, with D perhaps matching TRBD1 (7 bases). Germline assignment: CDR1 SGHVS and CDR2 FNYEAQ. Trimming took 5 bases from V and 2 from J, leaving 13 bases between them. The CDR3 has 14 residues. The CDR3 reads CASSRTRGAYEQYF. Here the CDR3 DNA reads TGTGCCAGCAGCAGGACCAGGGGGGCCTACGAGCAGTACTTC.

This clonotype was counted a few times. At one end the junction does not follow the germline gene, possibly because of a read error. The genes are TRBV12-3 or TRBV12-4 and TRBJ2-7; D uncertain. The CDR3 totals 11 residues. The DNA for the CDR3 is TGTGCCAGCAGTTTAAACACCGAGCGGTACTTC. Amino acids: CASSLNTERYF.